This paragraph reports one T cell receptor beta chain. Its antigen is not known. The sample originates from a study of OX40 agonist ivuxolimab in advanced cancers. Study-wide background: Patients enrolled in dose escalation were diagnosed with hepatocellular carcinoma, melanoma, renal cell or head and neck cancer. Partial responses were achieved by three patients, of whom one had hepatocellular carcinoma and two had cutaneous melanoma. Study-wide results and limits: Among patients with partial responses at 0.1-3.0 mg/kg, clonal expansion was among the lowest. Expanded clones were, on average, more numerous among CD8+ T cells than CD4+.

CDR1 is WSHSY and CDR2 is SAAADI in the germline V gene. The CDR3 extends over 13 amino acids. Deletions cut 7 bases from V and 8 bases from J, with 14 bases between. The data were produced by immunoSEQ multiplex PCR, yet TCRdb's version contains in-frame clones alone and is incomplete. The repertoire has 65,000 or so clones, approximately 86% of them found once; the top ten carry about 5%. The receptor was isolated from an adult with an advanced solid tumor such as melanoma, head and neck, liver or kidney cancer. The specimen comprised CD4+ or CD8+ T cells sorted from blood, sampled in a trial of the OX40 agonist ivuxolimab. The chain links TRBV10-2 to TRBJ2-2, with D possibly matching TRBD1 (5 bases). This CDR3 is CASTGIILGELFF. For the CDR3, the DNA is TGCGCCAGCACAGGGATAATTTTGGGGGAGCTGTTTTTT.